Shown below are 32 T cell receptor beta chains from a single sample sequenced in a study of shared clonotypes between healthy human individuals. This table comes from immunoSEQ multiplex PCR, and its TCRdb copy is limited to in-frame clones, with some not included. The sample holds some 1.5 million clones; 95% to 99% are singletons and the top ten take about 0.4%. Source material: naive CD4+ T cells sorted from blood. As for subset: CD45RA+ positively selected. These receptors all stem from a man under 40 in good health.

This clone appeared a single time. The V call is TRBV5-1, the J call TRBJ1-4; TRBD1 might be the D (5 bases). Trimming took off 0 bases at V and 6 bases at J, with 12 bases between the two ends. Per germline, CDR1 SGHRS and CDR2 YFSETQ. This CDR3 has 15 amino acids. This CDR3 is CASSLAGRRDEKLFF. The CDR3 DNA reads as TGCGCCAGCAGCTTGGCGGGGCGCCGGGATGAAAAACTGTTTTTT.

V gene TRBV19 combines with J gene TRBJ1-5, with D maybe TRBD1 (5 bases). CDR3 length equals 17 residues. The germline V gene has CDR1 LNHDA and CDR2 SQIVND (reference sequence). Trimming took 5 bases from V and 4 from J, leaving 21 bases between them. The CDR3 DNA reads as TGTGCCAGTAGTTACTTTTCGCCGGGACCGACGAATCAGCCCCAGCATTTT. It codes for CASSYFSPGPTNQPQHF.

CDR3 nucleotide sequence: TGTGCCAGCAGAACGACAGGGCAGAGCGAAAACTATGGCTACACCTTC. Protein product: CASRTTGQSENYGYTF. The chain recombines TRBV6-6 with TRBJ1-2; 7 nucleotides match TRBD1. The CDR3 length is 16 residues. Germline lookup yields CDR1 MNHNY and CDR2 SVGAGI (reference sequence). V was pared by 6 bases and J by 2 bases, with 12 bases of the junction left unmatched.

The chain uses TRBV30 and TRBJ1-4; no firm D call. The V gene lost 0 bases and the J gene lost 7 bases, with 12 bases spanning the gap. Germline V gene lookup returns CDR1 GTSNPN and CDR2 SVGIG (reference sequence). The CDR3 has 14 amino acids. The DNA for the CDR3 is TGTGCCTGGAGTGTAAGAGGGTTTGTTGAAAAACTGTTTTTT. This codes for CAWSVRGFVEKLFF.

This clone appeared once. V is TRBV10-3 and J is TRBJ2-3; 15 nucleotides agree with TRBD2. CDR3 length: 17 residues. Trimming took 4 bases from V and 5 from J; bases not matched to a gene: 7. Germline V gene data show CDR1 as ENHRY and CDR2 as SYGVKD. The CDR3 bases are TGTGCCATCAGTGGGACTAGCGGGAGGGCTGGTGAAGATACGCAGTATTTT. It encodes CAISGTSGRAGEDTQYF.

The chain carries TRBV18 and TRBJ2-1; D not resolved. The CDR3 has 15 amino acids. The V gene lost 2 bases and the J gene lost 4 bases, with 12 bases spanning the gap. The germline V gene has CDR1 KGHSH and CDR2 LQKENI. The CDR3 coding sequence is TGTGCCAGCTCACCAGGCGGAGACGGGTACAATGAGCAGTTCTTC. It codes for CASSPGGDGYNEQFF.

The chain uses TRBV4-1 and TRBJ2-2; D is unclear. This CDR3 is 14 amino acids long. Germline V lookup: CDR1 MGHRA, CDR2 YSYEKL. Trimming shortened V by 3 bases and J by 7 bases, and 12 bases separated the two germline ends. CDR3 amino acids: CASSHLGRNGELFF. DNA for the CDR3: TGCGCCAGCAGCCACCTCGGCCGGAACGGGGAGCTGTTTTTT.

In this sample, this clone turned up once. The genes are TRBV11-2 and TRBJ2-1; D is perhaps TRBD2 (5 bases). Germline V gene data show CDR1 as SGHAT and CDR2 as FQNNGV. V gave up 1 base and J gave up 0 bases, with 10 bases separating them. The CDR3 has 16 amino acids. The CDR3 sequence: CASSLGLAVSYNEQFF. The CDR3, as DNA: TGTGCCAGCAGCTTAGGGCTAGCCGTCTCCTACAATGAGCAGTTCTTC.

The chain links TRBV4-1 to TRBJ2-7; D perhaps matches TRBD1 (7 bases). This CDR3 has 15 amino acids. Trimming left V 4 bases short and J 6 bases short, with 19 bases between. CDR1 MGHRA and CDR2 YSYEKL come from the germline V gene. The CDR3 spells CASSPQTGTPTEQYF. In DNA form, the CDR3 reads TGCGCCAGCAGCCCCCAGACAGGGACTCCTACCGAGCAGTACTTC.

This clone was counted a few times. The V and J genes are TRBV6-5 and TRBJ2-2, with 8 nucleotides matching TRBD2. This CDR3 contains 14 residues. Germline V gene sequence: CDR1 MNHEY, CDR2 SVGAGI. J lost 8 bases, V lost 11 bases, and 13 bases had no gene match. CDR3 sequence reads: CAALAGGKLGELFF. Written as DNA, the CDR3 is TGTGCCGCTCTAGCGGGTGGTAAATTAGGGGAGCTGTTTTTT.

The V and J genes are TRBV10-3 and TRBJ1-5; no firm D call. With 6 bases removed from V and 0 bases from J, the gap between germline ends came to 9 bases. CDR1 and CDR2 from the germline V gene are ENHRY and SYGVKD. This CDR3 spans 14 amino acids. For the CDR3, the DNA is TGTGCCATCAGCGACACCCTTAGCAATCAGCCCCAGCATTTT. This encodes CAISDTLSNQPQHF.

The chain recombines TRBV5-5 with TRBJ1-2; D gene unclear. Germline CDR1 is SGHKS and CDR2 is YYEKEE (reference sequence). CDR3 length: 15 amino acids. V lost 1 base, J lost 0 bases, and 10 bases lay in between. CDR3 bases: TGTGCCAGCAGCTTGCTTTGGCGAGCTAACTATGGCTACACCTTC. This sequence encodes CASSLLWRANYGYTF.

This chain uses TRBV9 with TRBJ2-2, with 11 nucleotides matching TRBD2. There are 15 residues in the CDR3. Looked up from germline, CDR1 is SGDLS and CDR2 is YYNGEE. V shed 4 bases, J shed 5 bases, and the junction held 4 bases outside the gene matches. This chain's CDR3 is CASSLAGGLTGELFF. The CDR3 DNA reads TGTGCCAGCAGCCTAGCGGGAGGTCTGACCGGGGAGCTGTTTTTT.

This chain joins TRBV18 and TRBJ2-7, with unresolved D. The CDR3 has 15 residues. V lost 5 bases, J lost 2 bases, and 16 bases lay in between. Germline loops: CDR1 KGHSH, CDR2 LQKENI. The chain's CDR3 is CASSSARVLTYEQYF. The CDR3 region has the DNA TGTGCCAGCTCATCAGCAAGGGTATTGACCTACGAGCAGTACTTC.

The genes are TRBV19 and TRBJ2-5, with 10 bases that match TRBD1. Germline V CDR1 and CDR2: LNHDA, SQIVND (reference sequence). The CDR3 loop spans 14 amino acids. J was trimmed by 7 bases and V by 3 bases; bases with no gene match: 5. The CDR3 here is CASSIPGQGTTQYF. In DNA, the CDR3 is TGTGCCAGTAGTATTCCGGGACAGGGGACGACCCAGTACTTC.

V and J are TRBV6-6 and TRBJ2-5; 8 positions match TRBD1. V was clipped by 9 bases and J by 3 bases; unmatched bases: 3. Germline CDR1 MNHNY, CDR2 SVGAGI (reference sequence). The CDR3 consists of 12 residues. CDR3 region: CARETGEETQYF. Here the CDR3 DNA reads TGTGCCAGAGAGACAGGGGAAGAGACCCAGTACTTC.

This clone was seen once. This rearrangement joins TRBV7-9 to TRBJ2-1; D tentatively reads TRBD1 or TRBD2 (6 bases each). V was clipped by 2 bases and J by 0 bases, with 11 bases between them. The CDR3 is made up of 16 amino acids. In germline, CDR1 is SEHNR, CDR2 FQNEAQ (reference sequence). CDR3 protein: CASSLKGGYSYNEQFF. The CDR3 nucleotides read TGTGCCAGCAGCTTAAAGGGGGGATACTCCTACAATGAGCAGTTCTTC. The full variable domain, rest sourced from reference TRBV7-9 and TRBJ2-1, is DTGVSQNPRHKITKRGQNVTFRCDPISEHNRLYWYRQTLGQGPEFLTYFQNEAQLEKSRLLSDRFSAERPKGSFSTLEIQRTEQGDSAMYLCASSLKGGYSYNEQFFGPGTRLTVL.

The chain recombines TRBV5-4 with TRBJ1-4; D remains ambiguous. With 2 bases removed from V and 5 bases from J, the gap between germline ends came to 7 bases. Germline-derived CDR1 and CDR2 are SGHNT and YYREEE (reference sequence). The CDR3 extends over 13 amino acids. The CDR3 DNA reads TGTGCCAGCAGCTTTGGAAGGAATGAAAAACTGTTTTTT. Its protein is CASSFGRNEKLFF. Together with reference TRBV5-4 and TRBJ1-4, the CDR3 gives the full variable domain: ETGVTQSPTHLIKTRGQQVTLRCSSQSGHNTVSWYQQALGQGPQFIFQYYREEENGRGNFPPRFSGLQFPNYSSELNVNALELDDSALYLCASSFGRNEKLFFGSGTQLSVL.

V usage is TRBV5-5 and J usage is TRBJ2-1; 8 nucleotides match TRBD2. The junction had 19 bases not matched to a gene; V was cut back by 4 bases and J by 4 bases. The CDR3 covers 19 residues. CDR1 is SGHKS and CDR2 is YYEKEE in the germline V gene (reference sequence). DNA of the CDR3: TGTGCCAGCAGCCCTTTCGGGGGGGCACCGGGACTAACATACAATGAGCAGTTCTTC. Amino acid sequence: CASSPFGGAPGLTYNEQFF.

This CDR3 reads CASGPTSGLYEQYF. As DNA, the CDR3 is TGTGCTAGTGGACCCACTAGCGGGCTATACGAGCAGTACTTC. This chain joins TRBV12-5 and TRBJ2-7, with 9 bases that match TRBD2. Germline-derived CDR1 and CDR2 are LGHNT and FRNRAP. The CDR3 is 14 amino acids. V lost 6 bases and J lost 4; bases outside the gene matches: 7.

The chain links TRBV5-6 to TRBJ2-7; a weak D match, TRBD2 (7 bases). Trimming stripped 0 bases from V and 1 base from J, with 17 bases between. The CDR3 is 17 residues long. From germline, CDR1 is SGHDT and CDR2 YYEEEE. The CDR3 sequence: CASSLGPRRGGSYEQYF. The CDR3 DNA sequence: TGTGCCAGCAGCTTGGGACCCAGAAGGGGGGGTTCCTACGAGCAGTACTTC.

The J gene is TRBJ2-1, the V gene TRBV6-6; 10 nucleotides align to TRBD1. Germline lookup yields CDR1 MNHNY and CDR2 SVGAGI (reference sequence). This CDR3 has 16 amino acids. V shed 6 bases and J 6 bases; nucleotides not matched to a gene: 11. CDR3 in amino acids: CASSSTGTGASNEQFF. CDR3 sequence (DNA): TGTGCCAGCAGCTCCACCGGGACAGGGGCCTCCAATGAGCAGTTCTTC.

The chain links TRBV14 to TRBJ2-7; no definite D call. There are 12 residues in the CDR3. Germline values: CDR1 SGHDN, CDR2 FVKESK. Trimming removed 8 bases at V and 6 bases at J, with 14 bases between. The CDR3 spells CASATTNGEQYF. The CDR3 DNA is TGTGCCAGCGCCACGACAAACGGCGAGCAGTACTTC.

This clone was seen a handful of times. V usage is TRBV2 and J usage is TRBJ2-3, with D perhaps being TRBD1 or TRBD2 (6 bases each). This CDR3 spans 12 amino acids. CDR1 is SNHLY and CDR2 is FYNNEI in the germline V gene. Trimming took 6 bases from V and 4 from J, leaving 8 bases between them. DNA for the CDR3: TGTGCCAGCAGGGAGGGGGCAGATACGCAGTATTTT. Translating gives CASREGADTQYF.

This chain joins TRBV18 and TRBJ1-1, with D uncertain. The CDR3 runs to 15 residues. Trimming pared 5 bases from V and 2 bases from J, leaving 15 bases between. Germline loops: CDR1 KGHSH, CDR2 LQKENI. CDR3 region: CASSGPGSPNTEAFF. CDR3 nucleotide sequence: TGTGCCAGCTCAGGTCCGGGGTCCCCTAACACTGAAGCTTTCTTT.

V usage is TRBV9 and J usage is TRBJ2-3; possibly TRBD2 for D (5 bases). CDR3 size: 15 residues. V lost 0 bases and J 2 bases, leaving 10 bases between the germline ends. Germline CDR1 reads SGDLS; CDR2 reads YYNGEE. CDR3 residues: CASSVARANTDTQYF. The CDR3 DNA reads TGTGCCAGCAGCGTAGCGCGGGCAAACACAGATACGCAGTATTTT.

This chain connects TRBV5-6 to TRBJ2-7; TRBD1 matches 11 bases. The CDR3 has 15 residues. Germline V gene data show CDR1 as SGHDT and CDR2 as YYEEEE. Trimming at V came to 4 bases and at J to 5 bases, leaving 8 bases not matched to a gene. CDR3 protein: CASSPSGQGAHEQYF. CDR3 coding DNA: TGTGCCAGCAGCCCGAGCGGACAGGGGGCCCACGAGCAGTACTTC.

The CDR3 protein is CASSLGHRLDEQYF. CDR3 coding DNA: TGCGCCAGCAGCCTGGGACACAGGCTAGACGAGCAGTACTTC. This rearrangement joins TRBV5-1 to TRBJ2-7; D perhaps matches TRBD1 (6 bases). The CDR3 extends over 14 amino acids. Germline V lookup: CDR1 SGHRS, CDR2 YFSETQ. V shed 4 bases and J shed 5 bases, with 16 bases lying between them.

Here the CDR3 DNA reads TGTGCCAGCAGTCTACAGATACAAGAGACCCAGTACTTC. This encodes CASSLQIQETQYF. The rearrangement links TRBV2 to TRBJ2-5; D ambiguous. CDR1 SNHLY and CDR2 FYNNEI come from the germline V gene. CDR3 length: 13 residues. Deletions cut 5 bases from V and 2 bases from J, with 9 bases between.

To note about this clone: The same CDR3 can be traced to other DNA sequences in this sample. The rearrangement links TRBV5-4 to TRBJ2-3, with 7 bases aligning to TRBD1. Germline V gene data show CDR1 as SGHNT and CDR2 as YYREEE (reference sequence). The J segment lost 2 bases and the V segment lost 0 bases, leaving 3 bases of the junction unmatched. The CDR3 is 15 residues long. The CDR3 protein is CASSLGQGNTDTQYF. CDR3 bases: TGTGCCAGCAGCTTGGGACAGGGTAACACAGATACGCAGTATTTT. The variable domain in full, with the rest retrieved from reference TRBV5-4 and TRBJ2-3, is ETGVTQSPTHLIKTRGQQVTLRCSSQSGHNTVSWYQQALGQGPQFIFQYYREEENGRGNFPPRFSGLQFPNYSSELNVNALELDDSALYLCASSLGQGNTDTQYFGPGTRLTVL.

The chain employs TRBV12-5 and TRBJ2-7; TRBD1 agrees at 9 bases. The germline gives CDR1 LGHNT, CDR2 FRNRAP. With 1 base clipped from V and 0 bases from J, the junction kept 7 bases outside the gene matches. This CDR3 spans 17 amino acids. The CDR3, as DNA: TGTGCTAGTGGTTTGGCGACCGGGACAGGGTACTCCTACGAGCAGTACTTC. Protein: CASGLATGTGYSYEQYF.

The gene calls are TRBV6-5 and TRBJ1-2; D is unclear. Trimming cost V 0 bases and J 0 bases, with 8 bases left between them. Looked up from germline, CDR1 is MNHEY and CDR2 is SVGAGI. This CDR3 spans 15 amino acids. The chain's CDR3 is CASSYSGGANYGYTF. The CDR3 DNA reads TGTGCCAGCAGTTACTCCGGTGGGGCTAACTATGGCTACACCTTC.